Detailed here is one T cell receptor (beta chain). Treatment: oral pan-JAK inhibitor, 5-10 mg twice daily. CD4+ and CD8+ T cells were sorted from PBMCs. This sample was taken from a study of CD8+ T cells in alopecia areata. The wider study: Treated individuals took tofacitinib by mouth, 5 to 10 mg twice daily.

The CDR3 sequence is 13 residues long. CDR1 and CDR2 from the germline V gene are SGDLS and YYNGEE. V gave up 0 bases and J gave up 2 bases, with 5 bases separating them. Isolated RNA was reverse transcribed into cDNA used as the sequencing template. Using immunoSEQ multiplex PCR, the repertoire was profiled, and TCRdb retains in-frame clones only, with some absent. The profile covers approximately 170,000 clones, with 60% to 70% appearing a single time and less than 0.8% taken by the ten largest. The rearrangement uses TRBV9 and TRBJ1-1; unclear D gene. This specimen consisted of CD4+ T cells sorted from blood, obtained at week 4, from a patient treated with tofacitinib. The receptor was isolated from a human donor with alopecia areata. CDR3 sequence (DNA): TGTGCCAGCAGCGTAGTGGATAACACTGAAGCTTTCTTT. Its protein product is CASSVVDNTEAFF.